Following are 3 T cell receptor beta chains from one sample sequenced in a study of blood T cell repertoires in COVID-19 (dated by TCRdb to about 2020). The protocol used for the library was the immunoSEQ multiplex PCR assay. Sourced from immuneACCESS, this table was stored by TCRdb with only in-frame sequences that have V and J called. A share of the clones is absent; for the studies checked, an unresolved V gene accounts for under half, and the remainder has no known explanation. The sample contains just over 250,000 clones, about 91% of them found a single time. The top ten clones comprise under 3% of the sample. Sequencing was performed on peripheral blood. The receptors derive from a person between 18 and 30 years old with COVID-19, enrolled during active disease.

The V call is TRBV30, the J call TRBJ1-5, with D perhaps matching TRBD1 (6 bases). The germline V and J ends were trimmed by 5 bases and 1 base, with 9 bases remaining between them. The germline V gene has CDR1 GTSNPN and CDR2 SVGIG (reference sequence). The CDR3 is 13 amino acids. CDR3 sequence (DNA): TGTGCCTGGGCACAGGGAAGCAATCAGCCCCAGCATTTT. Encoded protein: CAWAQGSNQPQHF.

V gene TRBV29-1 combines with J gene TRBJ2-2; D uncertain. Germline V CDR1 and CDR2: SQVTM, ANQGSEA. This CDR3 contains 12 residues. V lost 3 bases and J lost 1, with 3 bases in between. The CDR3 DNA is TGCAGCGTTGATCGGAACACCGGGGAGCTGTTTTTT. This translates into CSVDRNTGELFF.

The DNA of the CDR3 is TGCGCCAGCAGCCAAGATGGCAGGAACTATGGCTACACCTTC. Translated: CASSQDGRNYGYTF. The V call is TRBV4-1, the J call TRBJ1-2; D is unresolved. This CDR3 has 14 residues. Per germline, CDR1 MGHRA and CDR2 YSYEKL. Trimming took 0 bases from V and 2 from J, leaving 7 bases between them.